Below are 10 T cell receptor beta chains sequenced from a single sample in a study of T cell responses to AZD1222 COVID-19 vaccine. Some clones are missing from TCRdb's copy, which holds only in-frame ones; the method was immunoSEQ multiplex PCR. The sample lists under 200,000 clones; around 90% were seen once. The source was peripheral blood, collected on day 0 of AZD1222 vaccination. The receptors here all came from an adult in good health.

The CDR3 is CASSRTSGQGKLNTEAFF. DNA of the CDR3: TGTGCCAGCTCCCGCACCTCGGGACAAGGGAAACTGAACACTGAAGCTTTCTTT. The chain links TRBV18 to TRBJ1-1; D possibly corresponds to TRBD1 (6 bases). V gave up 6 bases and J gave up 0 bases, with 23 bases separating them. The CDR3 spans 18 residues. The germline V gene encodes CDR1 KGHSH and CDR2 LQKENI.

The V gene is TRBV29-1, the J gene TRBJ2-7; TRBD1 aligns across 9 bases. Germline CDR1 and CDR2: SQVTM and ANQGSEA. The V and J ends lost 7 bases and 5 bases, in that order; junction bases with no gene match: 3. The length of the CDR3 is 11 residues. The DNA of the CDR3 is TGCAGCGCCGGGACAGGGAACGAGCAGTACTTC. Its translation: CSAGTGNEQYF.

This sequence joins TRBV4-3 and TRBJ2-7; TRBD2 agrees at 8 bases. Germline CDR1 and CDR2: LGHNA and YSLEER. V shed 6 bases and J 3 bases; nucleotides not matched to a gene: 4. There are 13 residues in the CDR3. The CDR3 reads CASSYTSGYEQYF. DNA for the CDR3: TGCGCCAGCAGTTATACTAGCGGCTACGAGCAGTACTTC.

V gene TRBV28 combines with J gene TRBJ2-1; 9 bases are a match to TRBD2. CDR3 length: 16 amino acids. CDR1 MDHEN and CDR2 SYDVKM come from the germline V gene. The J segment lost 7 bases and the V segment lost 2 bases, leaving 9 bases of the junction unmatched. DNA of the CDR3: TGTGCCAGCAGTTTACTAGCGGGACTCTTACCTAATGAGCAGTTCTTC. Translated: CASSLLAGLLPNEQFF.

This clone was observed a handful of times. The rearrangement links TRBV4-2 to TRBJ2-7; tentative D call: TRBD2 (6 bases). The V gene's germline CDR1 is LGHNA and CDR2 YNFKEQ. CDR3 length equals 13 residues. V was clipped by 5 bases and J by 7 bases, with 15 bases between them. The CDR3 DNA sequence: TGTGCCAGCAGCTACCGCATGGCGGGAGAGCAGTACTTC. Translation gives CASSYRMAGEQYF.

The V call is TRBV10-3, the J call TRBJ1-2; D possibly corresponds to TRBD1 (5 bases). Germline lookup yields CDR1 ENHRY and CDR2 SYGVKD. V lost 3 bases and J lost 1, with 15 bases in between. This CDR3 has 16 amino acids. Here the CDR3 DNA reads TGTGCCATCAGTGAAAAGGGGATTAAGGATAACTATGGCTACACCTTC. This codes for CAISEKGIKDNYGYTF.

The chain carries TRBV12-5 and TRBJ1-1, with D maybe TRBD1 (5 bases). Germline CDR1 reads LGHNT; CDR2 reads FRNRAP. Between the trimmed V and J ends, which lost 1 base and 1 base, there was a span of 10 bases. The CDR3 runs to 15 residues. The CDR3 protein is CASGLGQGWNTEAFF. The CDR3 nucleotides are TGTGCTAGTGGTTTGGGCCAGGGTTGGAACACTGAAGCTTTCTTT.

The J gene is TRBJ2-7, the V gene TRBV6-4, with TRBD1 matching over 10 bases. The CDR3 totals 15 residues. The junction had 9 bases not matched to a gene; V was cut back by 6 bases and J by 4 bases. The germline CDR1 and CDR2 sequences are MRHNA and SNTAGT. CDR3 sequence (DNA): TGTGCCAGCAGCTTCCCGGGACAGGGGAAATACGAGCAGTACTTC. As protein: CASSFPGQGKYEQYF.

The CDR3 region is CATMGGANQPQHF. For the CDR3, the DNA is TGTGCCACCATGGGAGGGGCAAATCAGCCCCAGCATTTT. The chain couples TRBV24-1 to TRBJ1-5; tentatively, D is TRBD1 (5 bases). Trimming shortened V by 8 bases and J by 4 bases, and 11 bases separated the two germline ends. Germline CDR1 KGHDR, CDR2 SFDVKD. The CDR3 runs to 13 residues.

The rearrangement links TRBV19 to TRBJ1-2, with TRBD1 identical over 7 bases. There are 15 residues in the CDR3. Per germline, CDR1 LNHDA and CDR2 SQIVND (reference sequence). V was pared by 1 base and J by 8 bases, with 10 bases of the junction left unmatched. Here the CDR3 DNA reads TGTGCCAGTAGTATAGGCGGGACAGCCTCCCCGGGCTACACCTTC. The encoded protein is CASSIGGTASPGYTF.